One and the same sample provided the 20 T cell receptor beta chains below, sequenced in a study of blood T cell repertoires in COVID-19. Using immunoSEQ multiplex PCR, the repertoire was profiled, and TCRdb retains in-frame clones only, with some absent. Seen here are about 240,000 clones, roughly 86% observed once, and the top ten hold less than 8.5%. The source material was peripheral blood. Every receptor here comes from a woman between 70 and 85 years old with active or convalescent COVID-19.

The chain employs TRBV10-2 and TRBJ1-5; the D gene is possibly TRBD1 (5 bases). This CDR3 contains 12 residues. V lost 8 bases to trimming and J lost 4 bases, with 9 bases between them. From germline, CDR1 is WSHSY and CDR2 SAAADI. This chain's CDR3 is CASQTANQPQHF. The CDR3 coding sequence is TGCGCCAGCCAGACAGCAAATCAGCCCCAGCATTTT.

This chain uses TRBV11-2 with TRBJ2-7; 13 bases fit TRBD2. In germline, CDR1 is SGHAT, CDR2 FQNNGV. With 4 bases clipped from V and 0 bases from J, the junction kept 12 bases outside the gene matches. This CDR3 has 19 residues. CDR3 amino acids: CASSSLLGLAGPSSYEQYF. The CDR3 DNA reads TGTGCCAGCAGCTCCCTCCTGGGACTAGCGGGACCGAGCTCCTACGAGCAGTACTTC.

The gene calls are TRBV7-2 and TRBJ1-5; TRBD1 matches 9 bases. CDR3 length: 16 amino acids. Germline CDR1 and CDR2: SGHTA and FQGNSA. V gave up 6 bases and J gave up 6 bases; unmatched junction bases: 12. CDR3 sequence reads: CASSSTGTGFRQPQHF. CDR3 nucleotide sequence: TGTGCCAGCAGTTCTACCGGGACAGGGTTTCGTCAGCCCCAGCATTTT.

V is TRBV3-1 (or the pseudogene TRBV3-2) and J is TRBJ2-3; D is unclear. This CDR3 is built from 15 residues. V was pared by 0 bases and J by 6 bases, with 13 bases between. The germline gives CDR1 LGHDT, CDR2 YNNKEL (reference sequence). The CDR3 spells CASSQDPPLQDTQYF. CDR3 coding DNA: TGTGCCAGCAGCCAAGATCCCCCTCTCCAGGATACGCAGTATTTT.

CDR3 in amino acids: CASSSTGGSHETQYF. Here the CDR3 DNA reads TGTGCCAGCAGCTCTACAGGGGGAAGTCATGAGACCCAGTACTTC. This chain connects TRBV5-4 to TRBJ2-5; TRBD1 matches at 8 bases. V dropped 3 bases and J dropped 5; count of bases not matched to a gene: 9. The CDR3 is made up of 15 amino acids. CDR1 is SGHNT and CDR2 is YYREEE in the germline V gene (reference sequence).

The chain has TRBV21-1 and TRBJ2-7; the table names TRBD1, a call not compared with the DNA. TRBV21-1 is a documented pseudogene. CDR3 size: 13 residues. CDR3 region: CASSDNRGYEQYF. The CDR3 nucleotides read TGTGCCAGCAGCGACAACAGGGGCTACGAGCAGTACTTC.

The chain uses TRBV3-1 (or the pseudogene TRBV3-2) and TRBJ1-2; D may be TRBD1 (5 bases). Trimming took 3 bases from V and 14 from J, leaving 31 bases between them. This CDR3 contains 17 residues. The V gene's germline CDR1 is LGHDT and CDR2 YNNKEL (reference sequence). Written as DNA, the CDR3 is TGTGCCAGCAGCCATTCGACGAGGTTGGGACTCGCGCCAGCTGGGACCTTC. Protein product: CASSHSTRLGLAPAGTF.

This rearrangement joins TRBV9 to TRBJ1-1, with a possible D match to TRBD1 (5 bases). The V and J ends lost 2 bases and 0 bases respectively, with 11 bases between them. Germline V gives CDR1 SGDLS, CDR2 YYNGEE. The CDR3 runs 15 residues. The CDR3 bases are TGTGCCAGCAGCGTGACAGATTTCCTGAACACTGAAGCTTTCTTT. This codes for CASSVTDFLNTEAFF. The full variable domain, with the rest looked up from reference TRBV9 and TRBJ1-1, is DSGVTQTPKHLITATGQRVTLRCSPRSGDLSVYWYQQSLDQGLQFLIQYYNGEERAKGNILERFSAQQFPDLHSELNLSSLELGDSALYFCASSVTDFLNTEAFFGQGTRLTVV.

The V call is TRBV3-1 (or the pseudogene TRBV3-2), the J call TRBJ1-2, with D perhaps TRBD1 (5 bases). Germline V CDR1 and CDR2: LGHDT, YNNKEL (reference sequence). V lost 1 base and J 4 bases, leaving 13 bases between the germline ends. There are 15 residues in the CDR3. The CDR3 DNA is TGTGCCAGCAGCCAAGGACCAGGGCTGGGCTATGGCTACACCTTC. The encoded protein is CASSQGPGLGYGYTF.

The chain joins TRBV7-9 to TRBJ1-4; 8 bases are shared with TRBD1. The ends lost 5 bases at V and 5 bases at J; junction bases unmatched: 4. The CDR3 is made up of 14 amino acids. Germline V gives CDR1 SEHNR, CDR2 FQNEAQ (reference sequence). In nucleotides, the CDR3 is TGTGCCAGCAGCCGGGACAGGCCAAATGAAAAACTGTTTTTT. Encoded protein: CASSRDRPNEKLFF.

J is TRBJ1-4 and V is TRBV4-1; D unclear. Germline V gene sequence: CDR1 MGHRA, CDR2 YSYEKL. Trimming stripped 2 bases from V and 12 bases from J, with 10 bases between. The CDR3 extends over 12 amino acids. The CDR3 region is CASSQSGRELFF. CDR3 DNA sequence: TGCGCCAGCAGCCAATCGGGGAGGGAACTGTTTTTT.

J is TRBJ1-2 and V is TRBV4-3; D is undetermined. With 1 base removed from V and 3 bases from J, the gap between germline ends came to 12 bases. Germline lookup yields CDR1 LGHNA and CDR2 YSLEER. The CDR3 totals 15 residues. The CDR3: CASSQVMSFDYGYTF. The CDR3 DNA follows: TGCGCCAGCAGCCAAGTAATGTCCTTTGACTATGGCTACACCTTC.

The chain couples TRBV7-6 to TRBJ1-5; D is unclear. V was trimmed by 5 bases and J by 0 bases, leaving 8 bases between them. Germline loops: CDR1 SGHVS, CDR2 FNYEAQ. The CDR3 contains 14 residues. Here the CDR3 DNA reads TGTGCCAGCAGCCTACGAAATAGCAATCAGCCCCAGCATTTT. Amino acids: CASSLRNSNQPQHF.

DNA for the CDR3: TGTGCCACCAGCAGAGATAGCAGGGGGCGCTCCTTGAACTATGGCTACACCTTC. Residues: CATSRDSRGRSLNYGYTF. The chain has TRBV15 and TRBJ1-2; 8 nucleotides agree with TRBD1. J was trimmed by 2 bases and V by 0 bases; bases with no gene match: 11. This CDR3 contains 18 residues. CDR1 is LNHNV and CDR2 is YYDKDF in the germline V gene (reference sequence). The entire variable domain, with the rest obtained from reference TRBV15 and TRBJ1-2, is as follows: DAMVIQNPRYQVTQFGKPVTLSCSQTLNHNVMYWYQQKSSQAPKLLFHYYDKDFNNEADTPDNFQSRRPNTSFCFLDIRSPGLGDTAMYLCATSRDSRGRSLNYGYTFGSGTRLTVV.

The chain employs TRBV6-2 or TRBV6-3 and TRBJ1-5, with TRBD1 matching 8 bases. The V gene end was trimmed by 4 bases and the J gene end by 2 bases; junction bases not matched to a gene: 19. The V gene's germline CDR1 is MNHEY and CDR2 SVGEGT. The CDR3 has 20 amino acids. The CDR3 loop reads CASSSLIQPGGGYGNQPQHF. CDR3 sequence (DNA): TGTGCCAGCAGTTCCCTAATCCAACCAGGGGGCGGTTATGGCAATCAGCCCCAGCATTTT.

The chain carries TRBV27 and TRBJ1-1; 9 bases match TRBD1. V was pared by 2 bases and J by 6 bases, with 7 bases of the junction left unmatched. Germline V gives CDR1 MNHEY, CDR2 SMNVEV (reference sequence). The CDR3 runs to 15 residues. The CDR3 DNA reads TGTGCCAGCAGTTTAGCCACAGGGGGCTGGTCTGAAGCTTTCTTT. Its translation is CASSLATGGWSEAFF.

The rearrangement links TRBV7-9 to TRBJ2-7; TRBD1 aligns across 7 bases. Per the germline V gene, CDR1 is SEHNR and CDR2 is FQNEAQ (reference sequence). CDR3 length: 14 residues. The V and J ends lost 3 bases and 4 bases, in that order; junction bases with no gene match: 6. CDR3 nucleotide sequence: TGTGCCAGCAGCTTCGGGACAGCCCAGTACGAGCAGTACTTC. It yields the protein CASSFGTAQYEQYF.

The V call is TRBV5-4, the J call TRBJ1-1; TRBD1 might be the D (6 bases). This CDR3 spans 18 amino acids. Per the germline V gene, CDR1 is SGHNT and CDR2 is YYREEE (reference sequence). The V and J ends lost 0 bases and 0 bases respectively, with 18 bases between them. For the CDR3, the DNA is TGTGCCAGCAGCTTGGGCCGGGGGGCTGGGGCTATGAACACTGAAGCTTTCTTT. Translation gives CASSLGRGAGAMNTEAFF.

This chain uses TRBV10-2 with TRBJ2-2; no clear D. The germline gives CDR1 WSHSY, CDR2 SAAADI. The CDR3 spans 11 residues. V dropped 10 bases and J dropped 7 bases, with 10 bases sitting between them. CDR3 nucleotides: TGCGCCACCAAAGACATCGGGGAGCTGTTTTTT. Its translation is CATKDIGELFF.

J is TRBJ1-1 and V is TRBV7-2; D might be TRBD1 (5 bases). Germline lookup yields CDR1 SGHTA and CDR2 FQGNSA. The ends were cut back, 10 bases at V and 4 bases at J, with 16 bases in the middle. The CDR3 totals 13 residues. The CDR3 sequence is CATGGVWGTEAFF. CDR3 sequence (DNA): TGTGCCACCGGAGGGGTTTGGGGCACTGAAGCTTTCTTT.